Following are 16 T cell receptor beta chains from one sample sequenced in a study of cytomegalovirus exposure and HLA in healthy donors. The PCR made use of 60 Vbeta and 13 Jbeta primers. Profiling relied on immunoSEQ multiplex PCR, and the TCRdb table lists in-frame clones only, not all of them. The table has approximately 110,000 clones, 76% seen once. The sample was PBMCs. The receptors stem from a man in his forties in good health and CMV-seropositive.

The genes are TRBV10-3 and TRBJ2-5; the D gene is possibly TRBD2 (6 bases). CDR3 length equals 13 residues. V was pared by 10 bases and J by 5 bases, with 17 bases between. Germline CDR1 reads ENHRY; CDR2 reads SYGVKD. The CDR3, as DNA: TGTGCCACTGCACCGGAGGGTGGGGAGACCCAGTACTTC. Protein product: CATAPEGGETQYF.

The chain is built from TRBV19 and TRBJ1-1, with 9 bases that match TRBD1. Per germline, CDR1 LNHDA and CDR2 SQIVND (reference sequence). CDR3 length: 16 amino acids. The junction had 13 bases not matched to a gene; V was cut back by 5 bases and J by 6 bases. CDR3 DNA: TGTGCCAGTAGTCTCAAACATTCCGGGACAGGGTCTGAAGCTTTCTTT. It translates to CASSLKHSGTGSEAFF.

Of note for this clone: One end of the junction fails to match germline, which may point to a read error. The V call is TRBV15, the J call TRBJ2-1; D ambiguous. CDR3 length equals 15 residues. Germline CDR1 LNHNV, CDR2 YYDKDF (reference sequence). CDR3 protein: CATSGDTSSYNEQFF. CDR3 bases: TGTGCCACCAGCGGAGACACGAGCTCCTACAATGAGCAGTTCTTC.

Comments on this clone: One junction end does not reproduce the germline sequence, and a read error may be involved. The chain couples TRBV7-8 to TRBJ2-3; D is undetermined. This CDR3 contains 11 residues. From germline, CDR1 is SGHVS and CDR2 FQNEAQ. CDR3 protein: CASSMLSDFNF. CDR3 bases: TGTGCCAGCAGTATGTTGTCAGACTTCAATTTT.

Written as DNA, the CDR3 is TGTGCCAGCAGCTTTCTCCAGGGATTGGGCTACACCTTC. It encodes CASSFLQGLGYTF. This chain connects TRBV7-2 to TRBJ1-2, with a tentative D call TRBD1 (5 bases). This CDR3 spans 13 amino acids. Germline CDR1 and CDR2: SGHTA and FQGNSA. Trimming shortened V by 3 bases and J by 8 bases, and 13 bases separated the two germline ends. The full variable domain, its missing parts supplied by reference TRBV7-2 and TRBJ1-2, is GAGVSQSPSNKVTEKGKDVELRCDPISGHTALYWYRQSLGQGLEFLIYFQGNSAPDKSGLPSDRFSAERTGGSVSTLTIQRTQQEDSAVYLCASSFLQGLGYTFGSGTRLTVV.

The rearrangement joins TRBV6-4 to TRBJ1-5, with a possible D match to TRBD1 (5 bases). Germline CDR1 MRHNA, CDR2 SNTAGT. The CDR3 runs to 13 residues. The V and J ends lost 3 bases and 6 bases respectively, with 9 bases between them. CDR3 nucleotide sequence: TGTGCCAGCAGTGAAGGGGAAGGTCAGCCCCAGCATTTT. It yields the protein CASSEGEGQPQHF.

V gene TRBV27 combines with J gene TRBJ2-3; maybe TRBD2 (5 bases). Germline CDR1 MNHEY, CDR2 SMNVEV (reference sequence). V shed 6 bases and J shed 2 bases, with 15 bases lying between them. The CDR3 spans 15 residues. The CDR3 DNA sequence: TGTGCCAGCAGCCTCTTTGCGGGCCACACAGATACGCAGTATTTT. Translating it yields CASSLFAGHTDTQYF.

The chain recombines TRBV4-1 with TRBJ1-2; D is perhaps TRBD1 (6 bases). Germline loops: CDR1 MGHRA, CDR2 YSYEKL. Trimming pared 1 base from V and 4 bases from J, leaving 22 bases between. This CDR3 spans 18 amino acids. CDR3 loop: CASSQVRWGRGAPYGYTF. The CDR3 DNA reads TGCGCCAGCAGCCAAGTCCGATGGGGCAGGGGCGCGCCCTATGGCTACACCTTC.

The chain carries TRBV30 and TRBJ2-3; 10 positions agree with TRBD2. The CDR3 extends over 16 amino acids. Germline lookup yields CDR1 GTSNPN and CDR2 SVGIG (reference sequence). V trimming: 3 bases; J trimming: 4 bases; junction bases outside the gene matches: 10. The CDR3 is CAWRGSSGRRADTQYF. CDR3 sequence (DNA): TGTGCCTGGAGGGGCTCTAGCGGGAGACGGGCAGATACGCAGTATTTT.

This clone was observed a single time. The chain links TRBV5-1 to TRBJ2-2; no clear D gene. Germline loops: CDR1 SGHRS, CDR2 YFSETQ. The V end was cut by 4 bases, the J end by 7 bases, with 11 bases between. This CDR3 is built from 13 residues. CDR3 amino acids: CASSPDSGGELFF. Here the CDR3 DNA reads TGCGCCAGCAGCCCTGACTCGGGCGGGGAGCTGTTTTTT.

The J gene is TRBJ1-1, the V gene TRBV19; TRBD1 aligns across 7 bases. V was clipped by 5 bases and J by 5 bases; unmatched bases: 8. Germline V gene data show CDR1 as LNHDA and CDR2 as SQIVND (reference sequence). This CDR3 is 14 amino acids long. The CDR3 loop is CASSGARGRTEAFF. CDR3 nucleotide sequence: TGTGCCAGTAGTGGGGCGAGGGGGCGGACTGAAGCTTTCTTT. The full variable domain, rest sourced from reference TRBV19 and TRBJ1-1, is DGGITQSPKYLFRKEGQNVTLSCEQNLNHDAMYWYRQDPGQGLRLIYYSQIVNDFQKGDIAEGYSVSREKKESFPLTVTSAQKNPTAFYLCASSGARGRTEAFFGQGTRLTVV.

The chain joins TRBV19 to TRBJ2-5; D possibly corresponds to TRBD2 (6 bases). Trimming cost V 8 bases and J 5 bases, with 15 bases left between them. The CDR3 spans 13 residues. CDR1 LNHDA and CDR2 SQIVND come from the germline V gene (reference sequence). The CDR3 reads CASRRRAEETQYF. The CDR3 region has the DNA TGTGCCAGTCGAAGGAGGGCAGAGGAGACCCAGTACTTC.

The chain combines TRBV27 with TRBJ2-3; D may be TRBD1 (5 bases). V lost 6 bases to trimming and J lost 3 bases, with 10 bases between them. Germline V gene sequence: CDR1 MNHEY, CDR2 SMNVEV (reference sequence). The CDR3 sequence is 13 residues long. CDR3 protein: CASRKTATDTQYF. The CDR3 nucleotides read TGTGCCAGCAGGAAGACAGCAACAGATACGCAGTATTTT.

This chain joins TRBV2 and TRBJ1-2, with D possibly TRBD1 on 6 matching bases. V was pared by 3 bases and J by 0 bases, with 14 bases between. Germline V gene data show CDR1 as SNHLY and CDR2 as FYNNEI. CDR3 length: 16 residues. The CDR3 DNA is TGTGCCAGCAGTGACAGAAGGCGACAGGCTAACTATGGCTACACCTTC. Encoded protein: CASSDRRRQANYGYTF.

Here the CDR3 DNA reads TGTGCCAGCAGCCAAGCAGGGGAAACTGAAGCTTTCTTT. It specifies CASSQAGETEAFF. This sequence joins TRBV4-2 and TRBJ1-1; a possible D gene is TRBD1 (6 bases). V lost 1 base and J 5 bases, leaving 8 bases between the germline ends. Germline V gene sequence: CDR1 LGHNA, CDR2 YNFKEQ. The CDR3 loop spans 13 amino acids.

The chain joins TRBV4-3 to TRBJ2-7; TRBD1 agrees at 8 bases. Germline loops: CDR1 LGHNA, CDR2 YSLEER. The trim removed 0 bases at V and 7 bases at J, leaving 8 bases unmatched. CDR3 length: 15 residues. The CDR3 reads CASSQEQTGEWEQYF. CDR3 bases: TGCGCCAGCAGCCAAGAGCAGACAGGGGAATGGGAGCAGTACTTC.